This entry concerns a single T cell receptor beta chain. The antigen is undetermined. This sample is drawn from a study of cytomegalovirus exposure and HLA in healthy donors. Study-level background: In a previous analysis, 120 million or so unique TCR beta sequences were found from about 190 million T cells. The study, taken as a whole, reports: Analysis was carried out at a later point, and it linked a missense DCLRE1C variant to TCR beta V- and J-gene trimming. Solely CMV serostatus was available to characterize immune exposure.

Deletions cut 1 base from V and 1 base from J, with 13 bases between. Germline V gene data show CDR1 as SGHTA and CDR2 as FQGNSA. The CDR3 totals 16 residues. 60 Vbeta and 13 Jbeta primers were used in PCR. The authors' processing: Some 9.9 million of roughly 81 million unique TCR beta chains were shared, per a later count. Data came from immunoSEQ multiplex PCR; TCRdb stores just in-frame clones and leaves some out. The V and J calls and clone size were taken over from that table, and D and trimming were inferred from the DNA. The sample includes 170,000 or so clones, roughly 81% seen only once; the top ten take 4.8%.

V usage is TRBV7-2 and J usage is TRBJ1-1; possibly TRBD1 for D (6 bases). This TCR came from a girl aged 5 to 17 in good health and CMV-seropositive. The sample taken for sequencing was PBMCs. The CDR3 here is CASSLVPGGGNTEAFF. CDR3 DNA sequence: TGTGCCAGCAGCTTAGTTCCGGGAGGGGGGAACACTGAAGCTTTCTTT.